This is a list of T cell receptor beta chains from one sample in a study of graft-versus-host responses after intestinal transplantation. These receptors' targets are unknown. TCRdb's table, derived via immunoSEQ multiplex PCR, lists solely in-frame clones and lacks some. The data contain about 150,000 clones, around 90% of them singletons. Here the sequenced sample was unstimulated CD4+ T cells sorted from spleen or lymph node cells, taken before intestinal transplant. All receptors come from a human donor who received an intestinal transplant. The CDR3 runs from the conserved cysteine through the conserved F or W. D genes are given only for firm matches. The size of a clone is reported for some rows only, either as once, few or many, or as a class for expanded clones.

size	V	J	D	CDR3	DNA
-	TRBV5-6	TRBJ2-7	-	CASSFRLSGFVTYEQYF	TGTGCCAGCAGCTTCAGGTTAAGCGGGTTTGTCACCTACGAGCAGTACTTC
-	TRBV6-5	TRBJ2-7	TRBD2	CASSYTSGSSYEQYF	TGTGCCAGCAGTTACACTAGCGGGAGCTCCTACGAGCAGTACTTC
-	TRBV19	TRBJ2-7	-	CASSKGGTFYEQYF	TGTGCCAGTAGTAAGGGGGGCACTTTCTACGAGCAGTACTTC
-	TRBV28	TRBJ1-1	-	CASSIMNTEAFF	TGTGCCAGCAGTATCATGAACACTGAAGCTTTCTTT
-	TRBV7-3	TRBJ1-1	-	CASSGTFIGHPNTEAFF	TGTGCCAGCAGCGGAACATTCATAGGACACCCGAACACTGAAGCTTTCTTT
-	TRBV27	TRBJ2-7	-	CASRGSASYEQYF	TGTGCCAGCAGGGGTAGTGCGAGCTACGAGCAGTACTTC
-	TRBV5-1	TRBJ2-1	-	CASSLEEGGANEQFF	TGCGCCAGCAGCTTGGAGGAGGGTGGTGCTAATGAGCAGTTCTTC
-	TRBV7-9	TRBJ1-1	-	CASSSGTRNTEAFF	TGTGCCAGCAGCTCGGGGACAAGAAACACTGAAGCTTTCTTT
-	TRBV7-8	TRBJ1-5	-	CASSLGGREENQPQHF	TGTGCCAGCAGCTTAGGTGGTAGGGAGGAGAATCAGCCCCAGCATTTT
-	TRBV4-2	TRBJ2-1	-	CASSQARNDRNEQFF	TGTGCCAGCAGCCAAGCCCGCAACGACAGGAATGAGCAGTTCTTC
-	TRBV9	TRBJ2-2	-	CASSVGGQTGELFF	TGTGCCAGCAGCGTAGGGGGCCAGACCGGGGAGCTGTTTTTT
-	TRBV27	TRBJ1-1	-	CASSYSKMNTEAFF	TGTGCCAGCAGTTATTCCAAGATGAACACTGAAGCTTTCTTT
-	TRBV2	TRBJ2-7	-	CASSEQRTLSYEQYF	TGTGCCAGCAGTGAGCAGCGGACCCTCTCCTACGAGCAGTACTTC
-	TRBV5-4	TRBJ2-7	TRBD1	CASSPRGTVVSYEQYF	TGTGCCAGCAGCCCCCGTGGGACAGTAGTCTCCTACGAGCAGTACTTC
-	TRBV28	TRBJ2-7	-	CASGRPGRQTYEQYF	TGTGCCAGCGGTCGGCCGGGACGCCAGACCTACGAGCAGTACTTC
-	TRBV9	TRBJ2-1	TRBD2	CASSVGGRDLRGDNEQFF	TGTGCCAGCAGCGTAGGTGGGCGGGACCTGCGGGGGGACAATGAGCAGTTCTTC
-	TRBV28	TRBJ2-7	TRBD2	CASRTSGLYEQYF	TGTGCCAGCAGGACTAGCGGGCTCTACGAGCAGTACTTC
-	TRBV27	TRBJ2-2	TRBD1	CASSLSGRGTGELFF	TGTGCCAGCAGTTTATCTGGCAGGGGGACCGGGGAGCTGTTTTTT
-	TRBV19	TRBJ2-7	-	CASCLDSSGSSYEQYF	TGTGCCAGCTGCTTGGACAGTTCGGGGAGCTCCTACGAGCAGTACTTC
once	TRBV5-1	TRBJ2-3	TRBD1	CASSLVQGDNTDTQYF	TGCGCCAGCAGCTTGGTACAGGGGGATAACACAGATACGCAGTATTTT
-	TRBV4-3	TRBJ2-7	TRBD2	CASSQDLAGRDQSF	TGCGCCAGCAGCCAAGATCTGGCAGGGAGGGATCAATCCTTC
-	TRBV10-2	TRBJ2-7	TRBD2	CASSAASGYFGEQYF	TGCGCCAGCAGTGCCGCTAGCGGATATTTTGGGGAGCAGTACTTC
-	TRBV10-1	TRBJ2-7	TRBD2	CASSAGTIYEQYF	TGCGCCAGCAGTGCGGGGACTATTTACGAGCAGTACTTC
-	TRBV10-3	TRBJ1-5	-	CAIASSDSNQPQHF	TGTGCCATCGCCAGCTCAGATAGCAATCAGCCCCAGCATTTT
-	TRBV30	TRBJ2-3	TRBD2	CAWTPGGPRLYF	TGTGCCTGGACTCCGGGGGGACCCCGCCTGTATTTT
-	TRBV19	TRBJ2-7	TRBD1	CASSIIYRGPTNEQYF	TGTGCCAGTAGTATTATTTACAGGGGACCGACCAACGAGCAGTACTTC
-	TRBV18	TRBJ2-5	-	CASSPPSGVQETQYF	TGTGCCAGCTCACCACCCTCGGGGGTACAAGAGACCCAGTACTTC
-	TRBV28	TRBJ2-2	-	CASRFNTGELFF	TGTGCCAGCAGATTCAACACCGGGGAGCTGTTTTTT
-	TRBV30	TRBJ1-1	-	CAWSLNTEAFF	TGTGCCTGGAGTTTAAACACTGAAGCTTTCTTT
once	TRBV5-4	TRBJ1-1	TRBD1	CASSPAPGQGLRDTEAFF	TGTGCCAGCAGTCCTGCCCCGGGACAGGGCCTTAGGGACACTGAAGCTTTCTTT
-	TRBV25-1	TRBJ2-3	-	CASSESALDVGTDTQYF	TGTGCCAGCAGTGAATCGGCCCTTGACGTAGGCACAGATACGCAGTATTTT
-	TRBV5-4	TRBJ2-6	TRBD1	CASSVGQGGGANVLTF	TGTGCCAGCAGCGTGGGACAGGGCGGTGGGGCCAACGTCCTGACTTTC
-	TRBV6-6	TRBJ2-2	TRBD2	CASSYPGLESTGELFF	TGTGCCAGCAGTTACCCGGGACTAGAGTCCACCGGGGAGCTGTTTTTT
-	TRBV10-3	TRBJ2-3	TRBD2	CAISDGRAGTDTQYF	TGTGCCATCAGTGACGGGAGGGCCGGGACAGATACGCAGTATTTT
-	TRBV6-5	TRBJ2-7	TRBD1	CASSSGTGGYEQYF	TGTGCCAGCAGTTCCGGGACAGGGGGCTACGAGCAGTACTTC
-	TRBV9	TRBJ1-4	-	CASSERQNPNEKLFF	TGTGCCAGCAGCGAACGACAGAACCCGAATGAAAAACTGTTTTTT
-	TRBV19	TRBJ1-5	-	CASSRQDSNQPQHF	TGTGCCAGCAGCCGACAGGATAGCAATCAGCCCCAGCATTTT